The present entry profiles one T cell receptor (beta chain) with its context. This sample is part of a study of T-cell reconstitution after alpha-beta-depleted transplantation in children. Library preparation (for TCRbeta) was performed with unique molecular identifiers. One entry per CDR3 protein results from TCRdb running MiXCR on the PCR reads. The sample records about 400,000 distinct CDR3 sequences, about a fifth being singletons. The CDR3 is made up of 14 amino acids. Looked up from germline, CDR1 is SGHRS and CDR2 is YFSETQ. The V and J ends lost 3 bases and 3 bases, in that order; junction bases with no gene match: 6.

The sequence came from a human donor who donated a stem cell graft to a child with acute myeloid leukemia. The sequenced sample was PBMCs from the stem cell graft donor, obtained from the stem cell graft. The V and J genes are TRBV5-1 and TRBJ2-7; TRBD1 matches at 7 bases. The DNA for the CDR3 is TGCGCCAGCAGCTCCGGGACAGAAGGCTACGAGCAGTACTTC. Encoded protein: CASSSGTEGYEQYF.